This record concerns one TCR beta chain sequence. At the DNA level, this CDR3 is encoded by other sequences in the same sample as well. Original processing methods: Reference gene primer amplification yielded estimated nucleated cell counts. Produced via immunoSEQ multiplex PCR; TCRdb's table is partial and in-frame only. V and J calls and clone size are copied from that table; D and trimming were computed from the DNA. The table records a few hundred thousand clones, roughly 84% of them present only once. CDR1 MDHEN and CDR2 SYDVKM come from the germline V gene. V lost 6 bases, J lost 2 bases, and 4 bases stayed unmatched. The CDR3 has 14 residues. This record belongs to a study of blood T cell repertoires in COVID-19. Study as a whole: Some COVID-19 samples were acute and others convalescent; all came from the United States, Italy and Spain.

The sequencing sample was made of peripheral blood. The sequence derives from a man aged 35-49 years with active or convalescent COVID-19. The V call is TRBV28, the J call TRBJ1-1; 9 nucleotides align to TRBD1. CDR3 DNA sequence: TGTGCCAGCAGCCCGGGACAGGGAAACACTGAAGCTTTCTTT. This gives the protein CASSPGQGNTEAFF.